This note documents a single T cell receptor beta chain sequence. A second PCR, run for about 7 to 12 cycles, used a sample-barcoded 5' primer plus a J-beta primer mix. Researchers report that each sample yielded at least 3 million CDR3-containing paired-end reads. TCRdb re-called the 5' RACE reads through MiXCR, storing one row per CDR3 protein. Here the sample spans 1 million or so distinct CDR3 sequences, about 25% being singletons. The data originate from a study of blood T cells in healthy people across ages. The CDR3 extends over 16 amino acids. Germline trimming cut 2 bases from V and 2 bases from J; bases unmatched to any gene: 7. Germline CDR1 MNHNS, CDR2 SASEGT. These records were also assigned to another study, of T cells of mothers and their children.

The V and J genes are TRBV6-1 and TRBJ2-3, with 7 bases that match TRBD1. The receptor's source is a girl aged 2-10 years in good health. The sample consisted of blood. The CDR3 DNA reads TGTGCCAGCAGTGAATCCTCGGACAGGTACACAGATACGCAGTATTTT. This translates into CASSESSDRYTDTQYF.